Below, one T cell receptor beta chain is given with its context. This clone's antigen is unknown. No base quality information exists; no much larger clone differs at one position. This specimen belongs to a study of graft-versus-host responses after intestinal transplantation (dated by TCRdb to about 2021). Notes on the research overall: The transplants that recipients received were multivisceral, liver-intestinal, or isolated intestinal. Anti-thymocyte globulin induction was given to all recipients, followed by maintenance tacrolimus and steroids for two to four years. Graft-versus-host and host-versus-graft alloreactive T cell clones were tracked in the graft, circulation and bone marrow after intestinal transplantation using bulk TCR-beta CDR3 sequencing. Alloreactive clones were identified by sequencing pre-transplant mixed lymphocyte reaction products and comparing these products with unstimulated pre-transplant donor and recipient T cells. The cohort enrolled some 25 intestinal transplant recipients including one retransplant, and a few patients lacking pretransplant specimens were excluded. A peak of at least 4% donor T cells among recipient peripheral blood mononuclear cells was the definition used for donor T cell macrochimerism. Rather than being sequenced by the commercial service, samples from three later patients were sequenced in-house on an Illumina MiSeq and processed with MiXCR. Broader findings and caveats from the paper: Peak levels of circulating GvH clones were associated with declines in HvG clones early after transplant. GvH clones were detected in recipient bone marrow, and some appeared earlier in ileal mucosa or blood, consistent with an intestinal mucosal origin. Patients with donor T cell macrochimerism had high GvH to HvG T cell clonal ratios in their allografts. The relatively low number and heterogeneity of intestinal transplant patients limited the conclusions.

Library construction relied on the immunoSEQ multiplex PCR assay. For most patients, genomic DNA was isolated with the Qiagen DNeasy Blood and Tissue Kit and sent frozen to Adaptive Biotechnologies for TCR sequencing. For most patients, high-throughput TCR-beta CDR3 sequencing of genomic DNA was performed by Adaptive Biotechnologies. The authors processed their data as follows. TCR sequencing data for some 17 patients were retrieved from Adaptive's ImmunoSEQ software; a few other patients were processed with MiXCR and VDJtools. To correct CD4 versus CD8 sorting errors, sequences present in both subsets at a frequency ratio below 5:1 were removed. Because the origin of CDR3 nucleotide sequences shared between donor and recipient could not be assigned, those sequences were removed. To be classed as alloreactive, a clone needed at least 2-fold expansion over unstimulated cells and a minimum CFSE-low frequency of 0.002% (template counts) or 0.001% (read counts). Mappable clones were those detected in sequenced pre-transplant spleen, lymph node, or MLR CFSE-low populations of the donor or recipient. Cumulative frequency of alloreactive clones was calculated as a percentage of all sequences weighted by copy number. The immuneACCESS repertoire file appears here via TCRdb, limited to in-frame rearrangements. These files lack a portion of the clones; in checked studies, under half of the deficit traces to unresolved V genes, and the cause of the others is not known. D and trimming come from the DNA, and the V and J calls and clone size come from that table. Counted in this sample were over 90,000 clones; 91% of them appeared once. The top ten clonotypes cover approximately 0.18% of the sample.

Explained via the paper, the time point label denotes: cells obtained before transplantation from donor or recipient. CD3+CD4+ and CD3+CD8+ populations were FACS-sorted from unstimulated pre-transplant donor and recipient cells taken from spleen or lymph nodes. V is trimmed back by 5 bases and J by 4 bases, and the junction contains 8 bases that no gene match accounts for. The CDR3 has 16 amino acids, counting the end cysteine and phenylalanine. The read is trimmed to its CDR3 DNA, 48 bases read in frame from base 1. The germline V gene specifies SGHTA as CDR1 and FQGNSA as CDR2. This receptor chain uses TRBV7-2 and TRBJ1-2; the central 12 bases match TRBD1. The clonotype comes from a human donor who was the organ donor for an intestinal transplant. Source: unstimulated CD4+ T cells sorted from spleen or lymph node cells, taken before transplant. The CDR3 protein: CASSPRDRGQGYGYTF. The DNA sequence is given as TGTGCCAGCAGCCCCCGGGACAGGGGGCAGGGCTATGGCTACACCTTC. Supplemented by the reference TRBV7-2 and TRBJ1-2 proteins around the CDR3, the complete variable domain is GAGVSQSPSNKVTEKGKDVELRCDPISGHTALYWYRQSLGQGLEFLIYFQGNSAPDKSGLPSDRFSAERTGGSVSTLTIQRTQQEDSAVYLCASSPRDRGQGYGYTFGSGTRLTVV.